Listed below are T cell receptor beta chains from one sample, sequenced in a study of CD8+ T cells in alopecia areata. Generated by immunoSEQ multiplex PCR, the TCRdb table keeps only in-frame clones and is missing some. Here the sample spans about 97,000 clones, roughly 41% being singletons. The material sequenced was CD4+ T cells sorted from blood. All receptors come from a human donor with alopecia areata. Both conserved end residues are part of each CDR3. The order of the fields is clone size, V gene, J gene, CDR3 length, D gene, CDR3 DNA, CDR3 protein. D genes are given only for firm matches. Clone size is not always given. Where it is, it says once, few, many or a class for expanded clones.

clone_size: few
v_call: TRBV29-1
j_call: TRBJ2-1
cdr3_length: 15
d_call: TRBD1
cdr3_nt: TGCAGCGTTGGATTAGGGACAGGGGTTTTGTATGAGCAGTTCTTC
cdr3_aa: CSVGLGTGVLYEQFF

clone_size: .
v_call: TRBV9
j_call: TRBJ2-7
cdr3_length: 16
d_call: .
cdr3_nt: TGTGCCAGCAGCCCACGAACCGGACATGGGCCCTACGAGCAGTACTTC
cdr3_aa: CASSPRTGHGPYEQYF

clone_size: .
v_call: TRBV6-1
j_call: TRBJ2-5
cdr3_length: 14
d_call: .
cdr3_nt: TGTGCCAGCAGTCCTGGAGGGGTGTTCGAGACCCAGTACTTC
cdr3_aa: CASSPGGVFETQYF

clone_size: .
v_call: TRBV6-6
j_call: TRBJ1-2
cdr3_length: 10
d_call: .
cdr3_nt: TGTGCCAGCAGTCGCGATGGCTACACCTTC
cdr3_aa: CASSRDGYTF

clone_size: few
v_call: TRBV4-1
j_call: TRBJ1-5
cdr3_length: 15
d_call: TRBD1
cdr3_nt: TGCGCCAGCAGCCAAGATGGACAGGGTGATCAGCCCCAGCATTTT
cdr3_aa: CASSQDGQGDQPQHF

clone_size: once
v_call: TRBV4-2
j_call: TRBJ2-7
cdr3_length: 16
d_call: .
cdr3_nt: TGTGCCAGCAGCCACACCGGGACACCGAGCTCCTACGAGCAGTACTTC
cdr3_aa: CASSHTGTPSSYEQYF

clone_size: .
v_call: TRBV30
j_call: TRBJ1-2
cdr3_length: 15
d_call: TRBD1
cdr3_nt: TGTGCCTGGAACCGGGACAGGGGACCTAACTATGGCTACACCTTC
cdr3_aa: CAWNRDRGPNYGYTF

clone_size: .
v_call: TRBV6-5
j_call: TRBJ2-6
cdr3_length: 15
d_call: .
cdr3_nt: TGTGCCAGCAGTTACAGGTCCTCGGGGGCCAACGTCCTGACTTTC
cdr3_aa: CASSYRSSGANVLTF

clone_size: .
v_call: TRBV6-5
j_call: TRBJ1-1
cdr3_length: 13
d_call: .
cdr3_nt: TGTGCCAGCAGACTGGGGGCTTATACTGAAGCTTTCTTT
cdr3_aa: CASRLGAYTEAFF

clone_size: few
v_call: TRBV7-2
j_call: TRBJ2-7
cdr3_length: 13
d_call: TRBD1
cdr3_nt: TGTGCCAGCAACCCAGGGGGCACCTACGAGCAGTACTTC
cdr3_aa: CASNPGGTYEQYF

clone_size: .
v_call: TRBV30
j_call: TRBJ2-7
cdr3_length: 11
d_call: TRBD1
cdr3_nt: TGTGCCTGGTATGACAGGGGCGAGCAGTACTTC
cdr3_aa: CAWYDRGEQYF

clone_size: .
v_call: TRBV25-1
j_call: TRBJ2-1
cdr3_length: 14
d_call: .
cdr3_nt: TGTGCCAGCCTCGGCCAGCCACATAACAATGAGCAGTTCTTC
cdr3_aa: CASLGQPHNNEQFF

clone_size: medium-sized
v_call: TRBV18
j_call: TRBJ2-1
cdr3_length: 11
d_call: .
cdr3_nt: TGTGCCAGCTCACCTGCCAATGAGCAGTTCTTC
cdr3_aa: CASSPANEQFF

clone_size: .
v_call: TRBV5-4
j_call: TRBJ2-4
cdr3_length: 13
d_call: .
cdr3_nt: TGTGCCAGCAGCCCCAGAGAGGGGCACATTCAGTACTTC
cdr3_aa: CASSPREGHIQYF

clone_size: few
v_call: TRBV20-1
j_call: TRBJ2-7
cdr3_length: 11
d_call: .
cdr3_nt: TGCAGTGCTAGAGGGGCCGAAGAGCAGTACTTC
cdr3_aa: CSARGAEEQYF

clone_size: .
v_call: TRBV2
j_call: TRBJ2-4
cdr3_length: 16
d_call: .
cdr3_nt: TGTGCCAGCAGTGTCCAGCAGCTAATAGCCAAAAACATTCAGTACTTC
cdr3_aa: CASSVQQLIAKNIQYF

clone_size: .
v_call: TRBV29-1
j_call: TRBJ2-2
cdr3_length: 16
d_call: TRBD1
cdr3_nt: TGCAGCGTTGTAACCTCCGGGACAGGGGACACCGGGGAGCTGTTTTTT
cdr3_aa: CSVVTSGTGDTGELFF

clone_size: .
v_call: TRBV7-2
j_call: TRBJ2-5
cdr3_length: 13
d_call: TRBD1
cdr3_nt: TGTGCCAGCAGCTCATACAGGGGAGAGACCCAGTACTTC
cdr3_aa: CASSSYRGETQYF

clone_size: .
v_call: TRBV10-3
j_call: TRBJ2-5
cdr3_length: 13
d_call: .
cdr3_nt: TGTGCCATCAGTGAGTCTATCCAAGAGACCCAGTACTTC
cdr3_aa: CAISESIQETQYF

clone_size: .
v_call: TRBV6-1
j_call: TRBJ1-6
cdr3_length: 15
d_call: .
cdr3_nt: TGTGCCAGCAGTGAAACGGGAGCCGGTAATTCACCCCTCCACTTT
cdr3_aa: CASSETGAGNSPLHF

clone_size: many
v_call: TRBV5-1
j_call: TRBJ1-1
cdr3_length: 14
d_call: TRBD1
cdr3_nt: TGCGCCAGCAGCTTTGAGACAGGGCGAGGAAGAGCTTTCTTT
cdr3_aa: CASSFETGRGRAFF

clone_size: few
v_call: TRBV7-2
j_call: TRBJ1-2
cdr3_length: 14
d_call: TRBD1
cdr3_nt: TGTGCCAGCAGGGCGACAGGGGGCACGGGAGGCTACACCTTC
cdr3_aa: CASRATGGTGGYTF

clone_size: few
v_call: TRBV7-9
j_call: TRBJ2-7
cdr3_length: 17
d_call: TRBD1
cdr3_nt: TGTGCCAGCAGCTTATATCCGGGTGGGGACAGGGGATACGAGCAGTACTTC
cdr3_aa: CASSLYPGGDRGYEQYF

clone_size: .
v_call: TRBV5-6
j_call: TRBJ2-3
cdr3_length: 13
d_call: .
cdr3_nt: TGTGCCAGCAGCCGACAGAACACAGATACGCAGTATTTT
cdr3_aa: CASSRQNTDTQYF

clone_size: .
v_call: TRBV29-1
j_call: TRBJ2-2
cdr3_length: 13
d_call: .
cdr3_nt: TGCAGCCTGCGGACTATGAACACCGGGGAGCTGTTTTTT
cdr3_aa: CSLRTMNTGELFF

clone_size: few
v_call: TRBV7-2
j_call: TRBJ2-1
cdr3_length: 13
d_call: .
cdr3_nt: TGTGCCAGCGGGGTCAGATCCTACAATGAGCAGTTCTTC
cdr3_aa: CASGVRSYNEQFF

clone_size: .
v_call: TRBV7-9
j_call: TRBJ2-5
cdr3_length: 12
d_call: .
cdr3_nt: TGTGCCAGCAGCATATACTGGGAGACCCAGTACTTC
cdr3_aa: CASSIYWETQYF

clone_size: .
v_call: TRBV25-1
j_call: TRBJ1-6
cdr3_length: 15
d_call: .
cdr3_nt: TGTGCCAGCACTCCACGGGACCCACTCAGTTCACCCCTCCACTTT
cdr3_aa: CASTPRDPLSSPLHF

clone_size: .
v_call: TRBV5-1
j_call: TRBJ2-3
cdr3_length: 14
d_call: .
cdr3_nt: TGCGCCAGCAGCTCGGTAGTGGGAACAGATACGCAGTATTTT
cdr3_aa: CASSSVVGTDTQYF

clone_size: few
v_call: TRBV30
j_call: TRBJ1-4
cdr3_length: 15
d_call: .
cdr3_nt: TGTGCCTGGAGCAGCCTCGAATCAGGGTGGGAAAAACTGTTTTTT
cdr3_aa: CAWSSLESGWEKLFF

clone_size: .
v_call: TRBV5-1
j_call: TRBJ2-2
cdr3_length: 17
d_call: .
cdr3_nt: TGCGCCAGCAGCAGAGAACTCCGGGACAAGAACACCGGGGAGCTGTTTTTT
cdr3_aa: CASSRELRDKNTGELFF

clone_size: .
v_call: TRBV4-1
j_call: TRBJ2-3
cdr3_length: 16
d_call: TRBD2
cdr3_nt: TGCGCCAGCAGCCTTAGACTAGCCGGTAGCACAGATACGCAGTATTTT
cdr3_aa: CASSLRLAGSTDTQYF

clone_size: .
v_call: TRBV13
j_call: TRBJ2-1
cdr3_length: 13
d_call: .
cdr3_nt: TGTGCCAGCAGCTCGGGCGGGACAAATGAGCAGTTCTTC
cdr3_aa: CASSSGGTNEQFF